This T cell receptor beta chain emerged from a study of identical twins. Study results and caveats: Diverse VJ usage suggested most zero-insertion clonotypes were not invariant T cells.

CDR1 and CDR2 (germline): SNHLY, FYNNEI. Trimming cost V 4 bases and J 2 bases; bases outside gene matches: 9. The CDR3 spans 17 residues. A universal primer site came from template switching; cDNA carried unique molecular identifiers. TCRdb passed the 5' RACE reads through MiXCR, listing each CDR3 protein once. The table has 1,800,000 or so distinct CDR3 sequences, less than 40% seen once; the top ten hold more than 0.25%. This clonotype has only one observation. Its antigen is as yet unknown. Input material: cord blood. The chain couples TRBV2 to TRBJ1-1; 11 bases align to TRBD1. The sequence was collected from a newborn girl in good health. In nucleotides, the CDR3 is TGTGCCAGCAGTGCTTTTGGGACAGGGGGTCTCAACACTGAAGCTTTCTTT. Translation gives CASSAFGTGGLNTEAFF.